This T cell receptor beta chain was sequenced during a study of type 1 and type 2 diabetes patients. Study-wide context: T cells were magnetically sorted from PBMCs as CD4+ or CD8+ subsets.

The PCR template was genomic DNA. Multiplex PCR with 30 forward and 13 reverse primers amplified the TCR beta CDR3. In TCRdb, the multiplex PCR reads were re-called with MiXCR into one record per CDR3 protein. The table lists about 270,000 distinct CDR3 sequences, 40% to 50% of them singletons. The CDR3 loop spans 14 amino acids. The V gene's germline CDR1 is ENHRY and CDR2 SYGVKD. Trimming pared 0 bases from V and 3 bases from J, leaving 8 bases between. Overall study findings and caveats: Type 2 diabetes patients had few highly-expanded CD4+ clones, median one. With limited T2D and control samples, some T1D-only expanded clones may not be T1D-specific. Type 2 diabetes and control V and J usage correlated highly, around 0.97.

Concerning this clonotype: Its antigen is unidentified.

The gene calls are TRBV10-3 and TRBJ1-1; D unresolved. The sample consisted of peripheral blood mononuclear cells (PBMCs). The sequence was obtained from a man younger than 35 with type 2 diabetes. The CDR3 region is CAISESNGDTEAFF. In DNA form, the CDR3 reads TGTGCCATCAGTGAGTCGAACGGGGACACTGAAGCTTTCTTT.